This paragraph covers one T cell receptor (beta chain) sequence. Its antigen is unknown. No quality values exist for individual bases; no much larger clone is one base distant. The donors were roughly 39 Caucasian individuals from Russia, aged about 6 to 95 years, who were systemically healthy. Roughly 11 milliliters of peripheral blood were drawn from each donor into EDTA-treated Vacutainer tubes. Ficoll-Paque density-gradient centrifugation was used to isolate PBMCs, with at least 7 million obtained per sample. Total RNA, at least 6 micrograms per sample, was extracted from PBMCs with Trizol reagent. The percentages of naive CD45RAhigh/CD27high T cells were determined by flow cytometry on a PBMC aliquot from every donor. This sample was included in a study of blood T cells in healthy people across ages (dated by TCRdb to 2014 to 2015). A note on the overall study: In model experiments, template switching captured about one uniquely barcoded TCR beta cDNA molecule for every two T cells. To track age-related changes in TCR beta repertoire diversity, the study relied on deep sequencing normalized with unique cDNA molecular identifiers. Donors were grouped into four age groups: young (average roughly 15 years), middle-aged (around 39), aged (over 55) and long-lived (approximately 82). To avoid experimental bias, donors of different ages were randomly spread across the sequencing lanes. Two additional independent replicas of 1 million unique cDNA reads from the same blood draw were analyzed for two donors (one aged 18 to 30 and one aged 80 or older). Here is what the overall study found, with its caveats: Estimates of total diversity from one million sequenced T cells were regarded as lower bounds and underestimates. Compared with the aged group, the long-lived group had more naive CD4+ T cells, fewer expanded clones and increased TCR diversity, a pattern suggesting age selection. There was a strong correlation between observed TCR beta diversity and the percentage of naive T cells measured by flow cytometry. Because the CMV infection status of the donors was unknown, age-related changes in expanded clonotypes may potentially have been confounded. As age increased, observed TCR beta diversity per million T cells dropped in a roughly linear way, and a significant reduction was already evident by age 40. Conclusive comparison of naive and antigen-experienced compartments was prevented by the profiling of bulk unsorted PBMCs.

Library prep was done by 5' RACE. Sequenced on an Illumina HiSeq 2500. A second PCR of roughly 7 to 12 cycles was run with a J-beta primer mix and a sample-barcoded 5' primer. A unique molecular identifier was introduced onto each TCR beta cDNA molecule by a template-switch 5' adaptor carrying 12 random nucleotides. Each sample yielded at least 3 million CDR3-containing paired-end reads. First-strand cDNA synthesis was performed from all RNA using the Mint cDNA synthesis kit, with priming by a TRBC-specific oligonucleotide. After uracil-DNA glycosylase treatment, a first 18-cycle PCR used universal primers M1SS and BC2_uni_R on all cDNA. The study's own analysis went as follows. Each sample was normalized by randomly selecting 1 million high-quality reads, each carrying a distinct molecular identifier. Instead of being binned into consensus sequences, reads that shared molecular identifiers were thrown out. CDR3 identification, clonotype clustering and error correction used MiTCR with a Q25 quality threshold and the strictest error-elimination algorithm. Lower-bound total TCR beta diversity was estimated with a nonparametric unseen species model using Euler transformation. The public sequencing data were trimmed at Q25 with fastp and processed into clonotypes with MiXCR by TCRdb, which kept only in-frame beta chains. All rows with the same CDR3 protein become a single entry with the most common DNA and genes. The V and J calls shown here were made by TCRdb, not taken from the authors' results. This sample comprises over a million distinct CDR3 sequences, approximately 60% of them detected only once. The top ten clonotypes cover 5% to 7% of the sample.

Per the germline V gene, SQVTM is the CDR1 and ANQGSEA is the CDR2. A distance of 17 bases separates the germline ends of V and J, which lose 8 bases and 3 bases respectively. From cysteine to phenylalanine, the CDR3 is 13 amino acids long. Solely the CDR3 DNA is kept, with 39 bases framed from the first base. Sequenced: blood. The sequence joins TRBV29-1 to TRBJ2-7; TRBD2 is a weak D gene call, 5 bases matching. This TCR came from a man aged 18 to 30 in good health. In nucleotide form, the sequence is TGCAGCTTTCTGGGCCCCGAGGGCTACGAGCAGTACTTC. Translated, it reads CSFLGPEGYEQYF.